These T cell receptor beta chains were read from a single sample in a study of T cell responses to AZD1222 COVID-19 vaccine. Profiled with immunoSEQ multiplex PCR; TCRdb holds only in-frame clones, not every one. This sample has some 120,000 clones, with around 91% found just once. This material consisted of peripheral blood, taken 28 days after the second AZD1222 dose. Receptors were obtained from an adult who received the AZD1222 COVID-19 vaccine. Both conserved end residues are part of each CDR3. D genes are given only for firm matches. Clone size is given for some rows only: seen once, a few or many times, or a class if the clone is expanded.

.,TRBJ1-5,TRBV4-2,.,TGTGCCAGCAGCCATCTGCAGGGAGGTAAGGGCGGTCAGCCCCAGCATTTT,CASSHLQGGKGGQPQHF
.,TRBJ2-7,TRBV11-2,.,TGTGCCAGCAGCGAGGGACTCTCCTACGAGCAGTACTTC,CASSEGLSYEQYF
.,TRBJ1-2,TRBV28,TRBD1,TGTGCCAGCAGTATCTCGGACAGGGGCTATGGCTACACCTTC,CASSISDRGYGYTF
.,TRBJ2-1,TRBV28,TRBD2,TGTGCCAGCAGTTTTCTAGCGGGAGTATTATACAATGAGCAGTTCTTC,CASSFLAGVLYNEQFF
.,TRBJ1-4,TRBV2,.,TGTGCCAGCAGTGAAGGGGGTCTGACTAATGAAAAACTGTTTTTT,CASSEGGLTNEKLFF
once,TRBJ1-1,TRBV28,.,TGTGCCAGCAGCCTACAAGGTGTAGTGACTGAAGCTTTCTTT,CASSLQGVVTEAFF
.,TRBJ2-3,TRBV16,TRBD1,TGTGCCAGCAGCCAAGACAGGGGACCCCAGGATACGCAGTATTTT,CASSQDRGPQDTQYF
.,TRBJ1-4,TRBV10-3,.,TGTGCCATCAGTGAGGCTCGAAACTCTGAAAAACTGTTTTTT,CAISEARNSEKLFF
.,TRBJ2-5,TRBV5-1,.,TGCGCCAGCAGTAAACGGGGACCCATCAAAGAAGAGACCCAGTACTTC,CASSKRGPIKEETQYF
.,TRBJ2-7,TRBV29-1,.,TGCAGCGTTGTGGTCTCGCTCGGGTACGAGCAGTACTTC,CSVVVSLGYEQYF
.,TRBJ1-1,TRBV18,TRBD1,TGTGCCAGCTCACTGCAGGGGGCTTCAGACGCTGAAGCTTTCTTT,CASSLQGASDAEAFF
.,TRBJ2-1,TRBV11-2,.,TGTGCCAGCAGCTTCGCTTCCGAGCAGTTCTTC,CASSFASEQFF
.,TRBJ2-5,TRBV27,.,TGTGCCAGCAGCACGAAGCAAGAGACCCAGTACTTC,CASSTKQETQYF
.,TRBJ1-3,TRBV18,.,TGTGCCAGCTCACCCGTGTGGGAGGGCCACTCTGGAAACACCATATATTTT,CASSPVWEGHSGNTIYF
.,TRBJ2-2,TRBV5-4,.,TGTGCCAGCGTTAGGGGCAGCGGGTCGAACACCGGGGAGCTGTTTTTT,CASVRGSGSNTGELFF
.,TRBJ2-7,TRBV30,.,TGTGCCTGGAGTATCGGGGAGGTTCTTCGCGAGCAGTACTTC,CAWSIGEVLREQYF
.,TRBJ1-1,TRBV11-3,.,TGTGCCAGCAGCCCCGGGACCTACACTGAAGCTTTCTTT,CASSPGTYTEAFF
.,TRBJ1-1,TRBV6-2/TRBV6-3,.,TGTGCCAGCAGTTATCTCCGGGATCTGCAACGGGCTTTCTTT,CASSYLRDLQRAFF
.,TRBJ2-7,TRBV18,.,TGTGCCAGCTCACCCCCCCCGGCGGGTTTTTACGAGCAGTACTTC,CASSPPPAGFYEQYF
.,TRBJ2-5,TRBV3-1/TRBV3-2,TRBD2,TGTGCCAGCACCCGAGCGGGAGTGGATGAGACCCAGTACTTC,CASTRAGVDETQYF
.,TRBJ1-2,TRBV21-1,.,TGTGCCAGCAGCCCCCGAATCGCAGGTCCTTCGGATGGCTACACCTTC,CASSPRIAGPSDGYTF
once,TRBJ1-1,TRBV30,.,TGTGCCTGGAGCCAGGGGCCCACTGAAGCTTTCTTT,CAWSQGPTEAFF
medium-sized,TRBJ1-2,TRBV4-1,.,TGCGCCAGCAGCTCGGGGCTGAACTATGGCTACACCTTC,CASSSGLNYGYTF
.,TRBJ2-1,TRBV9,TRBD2,TGTGCCAGCAGCGCAACCGGGACTAGCGGGGATGAGCAGTTCTTC,CASSATGTSGDEQFF
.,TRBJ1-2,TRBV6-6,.,TGTGCCAGCAGCCTACAAACTGACAGCTATGGCTACACCTTC,CASSLQTDSYGYTF
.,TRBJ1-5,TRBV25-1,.,TGTGCCAGCAGTGAATCCTCCCAGGGATCCCGGCAGCCCCAGCATTTT,CASSESSQGSRQPQHF
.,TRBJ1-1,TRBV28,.,TGTGCCAGCAGCCCACCAATAGGAAGGGGGGAAGCTTTCTTT,CASSPPIGRGEAFF
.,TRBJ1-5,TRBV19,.,TGTGCCAGTAGTATACGGGGAGAACAGCCCCAGCATTTT,CASSIRGEQPQHF
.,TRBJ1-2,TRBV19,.,TGTGCCAGTAGCCAAGGAGGGGGCTATGGCTACACCTTC,CASSQGGGYGYTF
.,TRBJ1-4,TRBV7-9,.,TGTGCCAGCAGCCGTGGACAGAAGGAAAAACTGTTTTTT,CASSRGQKEKLFF
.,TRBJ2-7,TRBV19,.,TGTGCCAGTACCCGGGGGGCAGGGGCCTACGAGCAGTACTTC,CASTRGAGAYEQYF
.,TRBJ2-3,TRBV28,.,TGTGCCAGCAGTTTGGGACAGGGTTCTAAGACTAGCGGCCACACAGATACGCAGTATTTT,CASSLGQGSKTSGHTDTQYF
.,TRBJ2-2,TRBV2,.,TGTGCCAGCAGTGAATTCGACATGAACACCGGGGAGCTGTTTTTT,CASSEFDMNTGELFF
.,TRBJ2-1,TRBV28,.,TGTGCCAGCAGTTTATATACTAGTAGAGTATACAATGAGCAGTTCTTC,CASSLYTSRVYNEQFF
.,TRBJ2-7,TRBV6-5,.,TGTGCCAGCAGTCTGACCGTCGCGGCTTACGAGCAGTACTTC,CASSLTVAAYEQYF